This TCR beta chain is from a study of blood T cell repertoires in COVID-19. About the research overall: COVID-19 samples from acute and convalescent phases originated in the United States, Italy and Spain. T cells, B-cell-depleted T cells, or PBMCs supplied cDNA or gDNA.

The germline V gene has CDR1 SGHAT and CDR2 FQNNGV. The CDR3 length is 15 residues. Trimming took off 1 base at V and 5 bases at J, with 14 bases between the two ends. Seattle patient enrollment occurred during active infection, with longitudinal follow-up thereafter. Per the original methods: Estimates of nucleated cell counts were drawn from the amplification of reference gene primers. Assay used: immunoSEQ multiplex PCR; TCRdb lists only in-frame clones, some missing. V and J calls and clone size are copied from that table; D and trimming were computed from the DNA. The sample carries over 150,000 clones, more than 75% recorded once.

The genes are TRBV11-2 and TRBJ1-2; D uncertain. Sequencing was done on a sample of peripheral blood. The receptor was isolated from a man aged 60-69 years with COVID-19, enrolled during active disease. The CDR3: CASSLVYRDTYGYTF. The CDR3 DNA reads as TGTGCCAGCAGCTTAGTATATCGCGATACGTATGGCTACACCTTC.